These T cell receptor beta chains were read from a single sample in a study of spatial heterogeneity in lung cancer. TCRdb reprocessed the 5' RACE reads with MiXCR, giving one entry per CDR3 protein. The sample consists of about 85,000 distinct CDR3 sequences, around 21% of them appearing once. This specimen consisted of PBMCs, obtained at surgery. These receptors all stem from a male donor with early-stage non-small cell lung cancer. Each CDR3 is given with its conserved first and last residue. A D gene is named only where the DNA matches it firmly. Clone size, where shown, is once, few, many, or a class for clones that have expanded.

j_call,d_call,clone_size,v_call,cdr3_length,cdr3_aa,cdr3_nt
TRBJ2-3,-,-,TRBV7-2,16,CASSPDLTSVADTQYF,TGTGCCAGCAGCCCGGACCTTACTAGTGTGGCAGATACGCAGTATTTT
TRBJ2-7,-,-,TRBV6-2/TRBV6-3,15,CASRNPGTGTYEQYF,TGTGCCAGCAGAAATCCCGGGACCGGAACCTACGAGCAGTACTTC
TRBJ2-5,-,few,TRBV14,15,CASSQDQKARETQYF,TGTGCCAGCAGCCAAGATCAAAAGGCGCGAGAGACCCAGTACTTC
TRBJ2-1,-,medium-sized,TRBV20-1,14,CSARGGPTYNEQFF,TGCAGTGCTAGAGGGGGACCCACCTACAATGAGCAGTTCTTC
TRBJ1-1,-,few,TRBV20-1,14,CSARPGAVQLEAFF,TGCAGTGCTAGACCCGGCGCAGTCCAACTAGAGGCTTTCTTT
TRBJ2-3,-,-,TRBV7-3,14,CASSPTHSTDTQYF,TGTGCCAGCAGCCCGACCCATAGCACAGATACGCAGTATTTT
TRBJ2-3,TRBD2,medium-sized,TRBV28,15,CASSLTSGTTDTQYF,TGTGCCAGCAGTTTGACTAGCGGAACCACAGATACGCAGTATTTT
TRBJ2-3,TRBD2,few,TRBV29-1,16,CSSSGGTSGSTDTQYF,TGCAGCTCTTCTGGAGGGACTAGCGGGAGCACAGATACGCAGTATTTT
TRBJ2-7,TRBD2,-,TRBV2,12,CASRGTIGEQYF,TGTGCCAGCAGAGGGACTATAGGGGAGCAGTACTTC
TRBJ2-3,-,few,TRBV6-5,15,CASSYDSYSTDTQYF,TGTGCCAGCAGTTACGACAGTTATAGCACAGATACGCAGTATTTT
TRBJ2-7,-,many,TRBV28,14,CASRDSDSSYEQYF,TGTGCCAGCAGGGACTCCGACAGCTCCTACGAGCAGTACTTC
TRBJ2-3,-,-,TRBV20-1,15,CSAAFGGPSTDTQYF,TGCAGTGCCGCCTTCGGAGGCCCAAGCACAGATACGCAGTATTTT
TRBJ1-1,TRBD1,many,TRBV20-1,14,CSAGRQGLNTEAFF,TGCAGTGCGGGAAGACAGGGATTGAACACTGAAGCTTTCTTT
TRBJ1-6,-,few,TRBV27,15,CASSLSAFTNSPLHF,TGTGCCAGCAGTTTATCAGCATTTACTAATTCACCCCTCCACTTT
TRBJ1-6,TRBD1,-,TRBV7-8,15,CASTPDRDYNSPLHF,TGTGCCAGCACCCCGGACAGGGACTATAATTCACCCCTCCACTTT
TRBJ1-2,TRBD1,-,TRBV5-1,14,CASTLPDRGAGYTF,TGCGCCAGCACCCTACCGGACAGGGGGGCTGGCTACACCTTC
TRBJ1-1,-,-,TRBV5-5,13,CASSLTDDTEAFF,TGTGCCAGCAGCTTGACTGATGACACTGAAGCTTTCTTT
TRBJ2-7,-,few,TRBV30,13,CAWSPRSREWQYF,TGTGCCTGGAGTCCCCGATCCAGGGAATGGCAGTACTTC